This T cell receptor beta chain was recorded in a study of blood T cell repertoires in COVID-19. The CDR3 contains 17 residues. The germline gives CDR1 MNHNS, CDR2 SASEGT. With 3 bases removed from V and 7 bases from J, the gap between germline ends came to 21 bases. Sequencing used immunoSEQ multiplex PCR; TCRdb keeps in-frame clones, though not all of them. This sample has roughly 89,000 clones, with about four fifths found just once. This chain links TRBV6-1 with TRBJ1-4; D remains ambiguous. This sequence originates from a woman aged 80 or over with acute or convalescent COVID-19. The sequenced sample was peripheral blood. DNA for the CDR3: TGTGCCAGCAGTGAGGACCCCCGCGGGCGTCCCTCTGAAAAACTGTTTTTT. Translating it yields CASSEDPRGRPSEKLFF.